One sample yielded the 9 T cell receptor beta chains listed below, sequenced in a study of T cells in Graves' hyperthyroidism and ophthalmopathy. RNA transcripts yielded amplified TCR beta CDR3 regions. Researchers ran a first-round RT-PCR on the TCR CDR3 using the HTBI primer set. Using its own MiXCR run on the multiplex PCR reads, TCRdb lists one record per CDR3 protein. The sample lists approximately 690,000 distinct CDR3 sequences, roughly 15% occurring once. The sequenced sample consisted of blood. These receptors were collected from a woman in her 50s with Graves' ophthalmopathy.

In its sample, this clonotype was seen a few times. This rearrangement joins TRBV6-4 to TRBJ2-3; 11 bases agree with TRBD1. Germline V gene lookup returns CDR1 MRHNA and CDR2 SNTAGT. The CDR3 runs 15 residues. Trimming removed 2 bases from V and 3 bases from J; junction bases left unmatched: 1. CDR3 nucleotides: TGTGCCAGCAGTGACGGGACAGGGGGAACAGATACGCAGTATTTT. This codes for CASSDGTGGTDTQYF.

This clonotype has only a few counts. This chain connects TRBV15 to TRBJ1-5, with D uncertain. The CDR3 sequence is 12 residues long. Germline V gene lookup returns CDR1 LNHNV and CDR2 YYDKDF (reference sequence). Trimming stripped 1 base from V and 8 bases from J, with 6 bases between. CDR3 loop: CATSRVNEPQHF. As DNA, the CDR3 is TGTGCCACCAGCAGAGTTAATGAGCCCCAGCATTTT.

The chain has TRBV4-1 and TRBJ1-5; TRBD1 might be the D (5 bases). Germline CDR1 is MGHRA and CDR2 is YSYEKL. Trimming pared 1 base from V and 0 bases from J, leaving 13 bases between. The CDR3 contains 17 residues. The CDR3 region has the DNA TGCGCCAGCAGCCAAGCTTCACAGGCATATAGCAATCAGCCCCAGCATTTT. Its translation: CASSQASQAYSNQPQHF.

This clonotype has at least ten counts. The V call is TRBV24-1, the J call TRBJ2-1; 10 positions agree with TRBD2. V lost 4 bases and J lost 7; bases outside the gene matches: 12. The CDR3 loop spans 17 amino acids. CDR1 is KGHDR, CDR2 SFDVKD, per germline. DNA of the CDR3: TGTGCCACCAGTGACGGGACGTTAGCGGGAGGTTTGAATGAGCAGTTCTTC. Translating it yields CATSDGTLAGGLNEQFF.

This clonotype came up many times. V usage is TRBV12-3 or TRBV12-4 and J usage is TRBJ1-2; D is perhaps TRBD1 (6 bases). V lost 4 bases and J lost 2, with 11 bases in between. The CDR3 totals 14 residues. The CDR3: CASSYRGANYGYTF. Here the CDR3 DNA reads TGTGCCAGCAGTTATCGGGGGGCGAACTATGGCTACACCTTC.

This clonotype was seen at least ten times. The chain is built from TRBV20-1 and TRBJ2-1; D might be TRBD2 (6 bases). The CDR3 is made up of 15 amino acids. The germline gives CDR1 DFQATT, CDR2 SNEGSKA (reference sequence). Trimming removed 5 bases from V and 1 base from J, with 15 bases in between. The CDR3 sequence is CSARRLGGSYNEQFF. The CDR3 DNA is TGCAGTGCTCGTAGACTAGGAGGGTCCTACAATGAGCAGTTCTTC.

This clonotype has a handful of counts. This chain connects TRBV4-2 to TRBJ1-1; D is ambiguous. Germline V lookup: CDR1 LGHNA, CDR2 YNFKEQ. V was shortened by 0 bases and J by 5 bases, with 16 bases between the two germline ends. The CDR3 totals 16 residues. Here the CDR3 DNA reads TGTGCCAGCAGCCAAGATATAACGGGGAGAGGTACTGAAGCTTTCTTT. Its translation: CASSQDITGRGTEAFF.

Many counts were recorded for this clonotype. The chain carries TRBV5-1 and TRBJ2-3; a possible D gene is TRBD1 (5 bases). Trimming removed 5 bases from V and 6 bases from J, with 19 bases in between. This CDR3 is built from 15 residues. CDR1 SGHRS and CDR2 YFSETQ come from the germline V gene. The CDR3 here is CASSSQGPTHDTQYF. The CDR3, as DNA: TGCGCCAGCAGTTCTCAGGGTCCAACACACGATACGCAGTATTTT.

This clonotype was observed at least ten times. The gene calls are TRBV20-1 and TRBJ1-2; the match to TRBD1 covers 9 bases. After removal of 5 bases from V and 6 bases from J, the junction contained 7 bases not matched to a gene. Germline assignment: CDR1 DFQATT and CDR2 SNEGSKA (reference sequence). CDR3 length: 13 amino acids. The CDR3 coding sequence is TGCAGTGCTTTCACGACAGGGGGTGATGGCTACACCTTC. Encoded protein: CSAFTTGGDGYTF.